The rows below give T cell receptor beta chains drawn from one sample of a study of shared clonotypes between healthy human individuals. TCRdb keeps only in-frame clones here, not all; method: immunoSEQ multiplex PCR. This sample has about 2,100,000 clones; 93% occur once, and the top ten carry over 1.5%. The sample consisted of naive CD8+ T cells from PBMCs. The receptors here all came from a man aged 18 to 35 in good health. Some clones in this sample may be carry-over from other donors' samples. Each CDR3 is given with its conserved first and last residue. A D gene is named only where the DNA matches it firmly. Size is omitted from some rows. Given values are once, few, many or a class for expanded clones.

d_gene	j_gene	v_gene	abundance	CDR3aa	CDR3nt
-	TRBJ1-2	TRBV21-1	-	CASSKVGREQNYGYTF	TGTGCCAGCAGCAAAGTGGGGCGTGAACAAAACTATGGCTACACCTTC
-	TRBJ2-3	TRBV5-1	-	CASSLSGSTDTQYF	TGCGCCAGCAGCTTAAGCGGGAGCACAGATACGCAGTATTTT
TRBD2	TRBJ2-6	TRBV27	-	CASSPRTSPGANVLTF	TGTGCCAGCAGTCCCAGGACTAGCCCTGGGGCCAACGTCCTGACTTTC
TRBD2	TRBJ2-1	TRBV19	-	CASSWGGVPSREQFF	TGTGCCAGTAGTTGGGGGGGAGTCCCCTCTCGAGAGCAGTTCTTC
-	TRBJ1-4	TRBV11-2	-	CASSRRDPQGQGEKLFF	TGTGCCAGCAGCCGACGAGACCCACAGGGCCAAGGTGAAAAACTGTTTTTT
TRBD2	TRBJ2-1	TRBV4-3	-	CASSQRLAAYNEQFF	TGCGCCAGCAGCCAAAGACTAGCGGCTTACAATGAGCAGTTCTTC
TRBD1	TRBJ1-2	TRBV25-1	-	CASSDGTGGLGYGYTF	TGTGCCAGCAGTGACGGGACAGGGGGCTTGGGCTATGGCTACACCTTC
-	TRBJ2-7	TRBV28	-	CASSLFGGNEQYF	TGTGCCAGCAGTTTATTTGGTGGGAACGAGCAGTACTTC
-	TRBJ1-5	TRBV27	-	CASSLQGGNQPQHF	TGTGCCAGCAGTTTACAGGGCGGCAATCAGCCCCAGCATTTT
-	TRBJ1-1	TRBV7-9	few	CASSLHRTQAFF	TGTGCCAGCAGCTTGCATAGGACACAAGCTTTCTTT
-	TRBJ2-1	TRBV9	-	CASSVADTEQFF	TGTGCCAGCAGCGTAGCTGATACTGAGCAGTTCTTC
TRBD1	TRBJ1-2	TRBV5-6	-	CASSLNRGENYGYTF	TGTGCCAGCAGCTTAAACAGGGGTGAGAACTATGGCTACACCTTC
-	TRBJ2-5	TRBV21-1	-	CASSKVNRNQETQYF	TGTGCCAGCAGCAAAGTGAACAGGAACCAAGAGACCCAGTACTTC
-	TRBJ2-5	TRBV29-1	-	CSVVSKVREQTQYF	TGCAGCGTTGTTTCAAAGGTCAGGGAGCAGACCCAGTACTTC
-	TRBJ1-1	TRBV7-9	-	CASSFPARETEAFF	TGTGCCAGCAGCTTCCCGGCCCGGGAAACTGAAGCTTTCTTT
-	TRBJ2-2	TRBV27	-	CASSLSMAGELFF	TGTGCCAGCAGTTTATCGATGGCCGGGGAGCTGTTTTTT
-	TRBJ2-1	TRBV7-8	-	CASSDLLSSYNEQFF	TGTGCCAGCAGCGATCTGTTAAGCTCCTACAATGAGCAGTTCTTC
TRBD2	TRBJ2-2	TRBV5-1	-	CASSPDTGGPSTGELFF	TGCGCCAGCAGCCCAGATACGGGAGGGCCGAGCACCGGGGAGCTGTTTTTT
TRBD1	TRBJ2-7	TRBV4-1	-	CASSLRQGVNEQYF	TGCGCCAGCAGCCTAAGACAGGGGGTAAACGAGCAGTACTTC
-	TRBJ2-2	TRBV5-6	few	CASSDTGELFF	TGTGCCAGCAGTGACACCGGGGAGCTGTTTTTT
-	TRBJ2-7	TRBV9	-	CASSNRDTTYEQYF	TGTGCCAGCAGCAACCGGGACACAACCTACGAGCAGTACTTC
-	TRBJ2-2	TRBV19	-	CASSATGPHTGELFF	TGTGCCAGTAGTGCGACCGGGCCGCACACCGGGGAGCTGTTTTTT
-	TRBJ1-5	TRBV7-2	-	CASSRHIDSNQPQHF	TGTGCCAGCAGCCGTCATATAGATAGCAATCAGCCCCAGCATTTT
TRBD2	TRBJ2-1	TRBV4-1	-	CASSQQREGNEQFF	TGCGCCAGCAGCCAACAAAGGGAGGGGAATGAGCAGTTCTTC
TRBD2	TRBJ2-7	TRBV5-4	-	CASNVAGDYEQYF	TGTGCCAGCAACGTAGCGGGAGACTACGAGCAGTACTTC
-	TRBJ2-1	TRBV7-9	-	CASSLAPGLYEQFF	TGTGCCAGCAGCTTAGCGCCAGGGTTATACGAGCAGTTCTTC
-	TRBJ2-7	TRBV7-9	once	CASSLGGSPLEQYF	TGTGCCAGCAGCTTAGGGGGATCTCCTCTCGAGCAGTACTTC
TRBD2	TRBJ2-1	TRBV29-1	-	CSAGTSGSVFLSYNEQFF	TGCAGCGCTGGGACTAGCGGGAGTGTATTTCTCTCCTACAATGAGCAGTTCTTC
-	TRBJ2-1	TRBV27	-	CASSSLGAGNEQFF	TGTGCCAGCAGTTCCCTAGGGGCCGGCAATGAGCAGTTCTTC
-	TRBJ2-3	TRBV27	-	CASSFSHLDTQYF	TGTGCCAGCAGTTTCTCCCACCTGGATACGCAGTATTTT
TRBD1	TRBJ2-7	TRBV6-1	-	CASSRDRERDEQYF	TGTGCCAGCAGTCGGGACAGGGAAAGGGACGAGCAGTACTTC
-	TRBJ2-7	TRBV15	-	CATSRGALSSYEQYF	TGTGCCACCAGCAGAGGGGCTTTAAGCTCCTACGAGCAGTACTTC
-	TRBJ2-7	TRBV11-2	-	CASSLLQRTHGEQYF	TGTGCCAGCAGCTTACTCCAACGGACCCACGGGGAGCAGTACTTC
-	TRBJ2-6	TRBV27	-	CASSFGGGANVLTF	TGTGCCAGCAGTTTTGGAGGTGGGGCCAACGTCCTGACTTTC
-	TRBJ2-7	TRBV27	-	CASSLGGILGEQYF	TGTGCCAGCAGTTTAGGGGGGATTCTAGGGGAGCAGTACTTC
TRBD1	TRBJ1-1	TRBV29-1	few	CSVETGMNTEAFF	TGCAGCGTTGAGACAGGGATGAACACTGAAGCTTTCTTT
TRBD2	TRBJ2-1	TRBV13	once	CASSLRSGTSGIFTYNEQFF	TGTGCCAGCAGCTTAAGGTCCGGGACTAGCGGGATTTTCACCTACAATGAGCAGTTCTTC
TRBD2	TRBJ2-2	TRBV27	-	CASGELAGGPAGELFF	TGTGCCAGCGGCGAGTTAGCGGGAGGGCCGGCCGGGGAGCTGTTTTTT
TRBD1	TRBJ1-4	TRBV4-1	-	CASSQDRTGGVKNEKLFF	TGCGCCAGCAGCCAAGATAGGACAGGGGGGGTCAAGAATGAAAAACTGTTTTTT
-	TRBJ2-7	TRBV5-8	-	CASSLKYEQYF	TGTGCCAGCAGCTTGAAATACGAGCAGTACTTC
TRBD1	TRBJ2-7	TRBV4-1	-	CASSQFWTGGNEQYF	TGCGCCAGCAGCCAATTTTGGACAGGGGGCAACGAGCAGTACTTC
-	TRBJ2-7	TRBV5-1	-	CASSLIGDSFEQYF	TGCGCCAGCAGCTTGATAGGTGACTCCTTCGAGCAGTACTTC